These 32 T cell receptor beta chains originate from one sample sequenced in a study of T cells after yellow fever vaccination. TCRdb passed the 5' RACE reads through MiXCR, listing each CDR3 protein once. Counted here are about 580,000 distinct CDR3 sequences, roughly a sixth occurring once; the ten biggest clones make up 17%. Material: PBMCs, obtained about 5 days after the first yellow fever vaccination. These receptors were collected from a man between 18 and 35 years old who received the YFV17D yellow fever vaccine.

The rearrangement links TRBV5-5 to TRBJ2-3; 8 bases line up with TRBD1. Germline lookup yields CDR1 SGHKS and CDR2 YYEKEE (reference sequence). V was pared by 6 bases and J by 6 bases, with 9 bases of the junction left unmatched. The CDR3 loop spans 14 amino acids. CDR3 region: CASKYRGLRDTQYF. The CDR3 region has the DNA TGTGCCAGCAAATACAGGGGGTTGAGGGATACGCAGTATTTT.

This chain uses TRBV5-1 with TRBJ2-2, with 10 bases lining up with TRBD1. Trimming cost V 3 bases and J 5 bases; bases outside gene matches: 4. Germline lookup yields CDR1 SGHRS and CDR2 YFSETQ. This CDR3 is built from 15 residues. In DNA form, the CDR3 reads TGCGCCAGCAGCTCCGGGACAGGGGTTACCGGGGAGCTGTTTTTT. As protein: CASSSGTGVTGELFF.

The sample holds a few counts of this clonotype. This chain links TRBV20-1 with TRBJ2-7; TRBD2 aligns across 11 bases. Germline trimming cut 0 bases from V and 4 bases from J; bases unmatched to any gene: 2. The CDR3 totals 14 residues. Germline V gene data show CDR1 as DFQATT and CDR2 as SNEGSKA (reference sequence). The CDR3 DNA reads as TGCAGTGCTAGAGATCTAGCGGGGGGATACGAGCAGTACTTC. Its protein is CSARDLAGGYEQYF.

The rearrangement links TRBV5-1 to TRBJ1-2; a possible D gene is TRBD1 (6 bases). V shed 0 bases and J shed 5 bases, with 11 bases lying between them. This CDR3 has 14 residues. Per germline, CDR1 SGHRS and CDR2 YFSETQ. The CDR3: CASSLGRGRYGYTF. The CDR3, as DNA: TGCGCCAGCAGCTTGGGCAGGGGAAGGTATGGCTACACCTTC.

This clonotype was counted only a few times. This sequence joins TRBV5-6 and TRBJ2-2, with 12 bases aligning to TRBD2. The CDR3 has 18 residues. Germline CDR1 SGHDT, CDR2 YYEEEE. The V segment lost 4 bases and the J segment 4 bases; nucleotides outside the gene matches: 11. The CDR3 DNA reads as TGTGCCAGCAGCCTCGGGACTAGCGGGTATCGCCGCACCGGGGAGCTGTTTTTT. Protein sequence: CASSLGTSGYRRTGELFF.

The rearrangement joins TRBV7-8 to TRBJ2-7; unclear D gene. V lost 5 bases to trimming and J lost 6 bases, with 14 bases between them. Germline loops: CDR1 SGHVS, CDR2 FQNEAQ. The CDR3 is 13 residues long. The CDR3 DNA is TGTGCCAGCAGCGACTCCGGGCCGGGCGAGCAGTACTTC. Its protein product is CASSDSGPGEQYF.

This chain uses TRBV21-1 with TRBJ1-6; the table gives TRBD1 as D, unverified against the DNA. TRBV21-1 is listed as a pseudogene. This CDR3 is built from 13 residues. The CDR3: CASLPGDNSPLHF. The CDR3, as DNA: TGTGCCAGCCTCCCGGGCGATAATTCACCCCTCCACTTT.

The chain couples TRBV6-5 to TRBJ2-7, with 8 bases lining up with TRBD1. With 7 bases clipped from V and 2 bases from J, the junction kept 10 bases outside the gene matches. Germline V gene lookup returns CDR1 MNHEY and CDR2 SVGAGI. This CDR3 is 15 amino acids long. As DNA, the CDR3 is TGTGCCAGCATGGGTTCCGGGACAGGAACCTACGAGCAGTACTTC. Protein product: CASMGSGTGTYEQYF.

In this sample, this clonotype turned up a few times. The V gene is TRBV4-1, the J gene TRBJ2-7, with a tentative D call TRBD2 (5 bases). Germline V gives CDR1 MGHRA, CDR2 YSYEKL. Trimming pared 0 bases from V and 0 bases from J, leaving 15 bases between. The length of the CDR3 is 17 residues. This chain's CDR3 is CASSQEIGRDYSYEQYF. CDR3 nucleotide sequence: TGCGCCAGCAGCCAAGAAATTGGCCGAGACTACTCCTACGAGCAGTACTTC.

This clonotype was counted between two and nine times. This chain joins TRBV29-1 and TRBJ2-2, with 8 bases aligning to TRBD1. With V trimmed by 4 bases and J by 7 bases, 5 bases remained unmatched. The germline gives CDR1 SQVTM, CDR2 ANQGSEA. This CDR3 comprises 13 residues. The CDR3 is CSVGQGLGGELFF. The CDR3 DNA is TGCAGCGTTGGACAGGGGTTGGGCGGGGAGCTGTTTTTT.

Only a few counts were recorded for this clonotype. This chain joins TRBV6-1 and TRBJ1-1; D is possibly TRBD1 (6 bases). V lost 8 bases and J 1 base, leaving 17 bases between the germline ends. This CDR3 spans 15 amino acids. CDR1 and CDR2 (germline): MNHNS, SASEGT. The DNA of the CDR3 is TGTGCCAGCTATAAGTCCTACAGGGCGAACACTGAAGCTTTCTTT. Its translation: CASYKSYRANTEAFF.

Concerning this clonotype: The junction shows a germline mismatch at one end, possibly a read error. The chain employs TRBV5-6 and TRBJ1-1; 9 bases map to TRBD1. The CDR3 contains 13 residues. Germline V CDR1 and CDR2: SGHDT, YYEEEE. The CDR3 DNA follows: TGTGTCAGCAGCGGTACAGGGGGCGCTGAAGCTTTCTTT. Residues: CVSSGTGGAEAFF.

This clonotype was counted between two and nine times. J is TRBJ2-7 and V is TRBV6-2 or TRBV6-3; maybe TRBD1 (6 bases). Germline lookup yields CDR1 MNHEY and CDR2 SVGEGT. The CDR3 contains 15 residues. V shed 2 bases and J shed 1 base, with 12 bases lying between them. Here the CDR3 reads CASSYETGQSYEQYV. The CDR3 DNA reads TGTGCCAGCAGTTACGAGACGGGACAATCCTACGAGCAGTACGTC.

This clonotype was observed a handful of times. The CDR3 nucleotides are TGTGCCAGCAGCCTCCCTGAGCGGGGGAGCACAGATACGCAGTATTTT. Translation: CASSLPERGSTDTQYF. The chain employs TRBV7-9 and TRBJ2-3; 8 positions match TRBD2. Trimming cost V 5 bases and J 0 bases; bases outside gene matches: 7. The CDR3 consists of 16 residues. Germline V gene lookup returns CDR1 SEHNR and CDR2 FQNEAQ (reference sequence).

This clonotype was detected many times. The J gene is TRBJ1-2, the V gene TRBV5-4; D gene unclear. Germline lookup yields CDR1 SGHNT and CDR2 YYREEE (reference sequence). The V end was cut by 3 bases, the J end by 6 bases, with 12 bases between. The CDR3 sequence is 13 residues long. CDR3 protein: CASSSPGPNGYTF. CDR3 DNA: TGTGCCAGCAGCTCACCGGGTCCAAATGGCTACACCTTC.

Only a few counts were recorded for this clonotype. V usage is TRBV11-1 and J usage is TRBJ2-2; 9 positions match TRBD1. The germline CDR1 and CDR2 sequences are SGHAT and FQDESV (reference sequence). V lost 4 bases and J lost 1; bases outside the gene matches: 10. There are 18 residues in the CDR3. CDR3 bases: TGTGCCAGCAGCTCCCGCCTACAGGGGGCCCTGAACACCGGGGAGCTGTTTTTT. Protein product: CASSSRLQGALNTGELFF.

This clonotype has only a few counts. V and J are TRBV9 and TRBJ2-6; D might be TRBD1 (6 bases). Trimming stripped 1 base from V and 4 bases from J, with 9 bases between. The V gene's germline CDR1 is SGDLS and CDR2 YYNGEE. The CDR3 extends over 15 amino acids. This CDR3 reads CASSVSGAGANVLTF. CDR3 DNA sequence: TGTGCCAGCAGCGTATCAGGGGCCGGGGCCAACGTCCTGACTTTC.

This clonotype has a handful of counts. This may arise from a read error, as a much more abundant clone is one base away. This chain connects TRBV2 to TRBJ1-3; D is perhaps TRBD1 (6 bases). Germline V gene sequence: CDR1 SNHLY, CDR2 FYNNEI. The CDR3 has 17 residues. The CDR3 DNA sequence: TGTACCAGCAGTTTAGGGGGTCACCTGTTCTCTGGAAACACCATATATTTT. Encoded protein: CTSSLGGHLFSGNTIYF.

V gene TRBV7-2 combines with J gene TRBJ2-5; D may be TRBD2 (6 bases). Germline CDR1 SGHTA, CDR2 FQGNSA. The CDR3 has 16 amino acids. The V and J ends lost 3 bases and 8 bases respectively, with 22 bases between them. The CDR3, as DNA: TGTGCCAGCAGCTTCCCGGCCCTAGCGAGCCTCCACACCCAGTACTTC. As protein: CASSFPALASLHTQYF.

This clonotype was picked up a small number of times. V usage is TRBV12-3 or TRBV12-4 and J usage is TRBJ1-1; weak D call: TRBD1 (6 bases). Trimming pared 5 bases from V and 4 bases from J, leaving 17 bases between. CDR3 length equals 15 residues. The CDR3 spells CASSISAGVGTEAFF. CDR3 DNA sequence: TGTGCCAGCAGTATCTCGGCAGGGGTGGGCACTGAAGCTTTCTTT.

The chain employs TRBV5-1 and TRBJ2-5; a possible D gene is TRBD1 (6 bases). The V gene lost 0 bases and the J gene lost 5 bases, with 14 bases spanning the gap. Germline V gene lookup returns CDR1 SGHRS and CDR2 YFSETQ. The CDR3 spans 15 residues. CDR3 residues: CASSLGTAAAETQYF. CDR3 in DNA: TGCGCCAGCAGCTTGGGGACAGCAGCTGCGGAGACCCAGTACTTC. Complete variable domain (other parts from reference TRBV5-1 and TRBJ2-5): KAGVTQTPRYLIKTRGQQVTLSCSPISGHRSVSWYQQTPGQGLQFLFEYFSETQRNKGNFPGRFSGRQFSNSRSEMNVSTLELGDSALYLCASSLGTAAAETQYFGPGTRLLVL.

This clonotype was counted between two and nine times. J is TRBJ2-2 and V is TRBV19; D is unclear. CDR1 is LNHDA and CDR2 is SQIVND in the germline V gene (reference sequence). This CDR3 has 15 amino acids. V gave up 3 bases and J gave up 0 bases, with 8 bases separating them. The CDR3 bases are TGTGCCAGTAGTATCGGCGGAGCGAACACCGGGGAGCTGTTTTTT. It is translated as CASSIGGANTGELFF.

The CDR3 DNA is TGCGCCAGCAGCCAAGATCGGCGGGGGGGCCCTTACAATGAGCAGTTCTTC. It codes for CASSQDRRGGPYNEQFF. V gene TRBV4-3 combines with J gene TRBJ2-1; 9 nucleotides agree with TRBD2. Germline V gene lookup returns CDR1 LGHNA and CDR2 YSLEER. The length of the CDR3 is 17 residues. V lost 0 bases to trimming and J lost 4 bases; unmatched junction nucleotides: 7.

This clonotype was counted ten times or more. This sequence joins TRBV20-1 and TRBJ2-1; 8 bases agree with TRBD2. CDR3 size: 14 residues. Germline trimming cut 3 bases from V and 0 bases from J; bases unmatched to any gene: 1. Germline CDR1 reads DFQATT; CDR2 reads SNEGSKA (reference sequence). The CDR3 reads CSASGGASYNEQFF. The CDR3 nucleotides are TGCAGTGCTAGCGGGGGGGCCTCCTACAATGAGCAGTTCTTC.

In this sample, this clonotype turned up a few times. The chain links TRBV4-3 to TRBJ2-1; D ambiguous. Trimming shortened V by 5 bases and J by 2 bases, and 25 bases separated the two germline ends. CDR1 is LGHNA, CDR2 YSLEER, per germline. The CDR3 sequence is 19 residues long. The CDR3 sequence: CASSASWDLALTAYNEQFF. The CDR3 DNA sequence: TGCGCCAGCAGCGCTTCTTGGGATTTAGCCTTAACCGCCTACAATGAGCAGTTCTTC.

This chain uses TRBV4-3 with TRBJ1-3; D unresolved. The CDR3 contains 16 residues. CDR1 and CDR2 (germline): LGHNA, YSLEER. V shed 0 bases and J shed 0 bases, with 9 bases lying between them. The CDR3 nucleotides are TGCGCCAGCAGCCAAGATCGGGGATACTCTGGAAACACCATATATTTT. Translated: CASSQDRGYSGNTIYF.

This clonotype was seen ten or more times. The rearrangement uses TRBV19 and TRBJ1-5; D gene ambiguous. CDR1 LNHDA and CDR2 SQIVND come from the germline V gene (reference sequence). V dropped 6 bases and J dropped 7 bases, with 19 bases sitting between them. The CDR3 is made up of 15 amino acids. The CDR3 reads CASSIYSDFNQPQHF. The CDR3 DNA reads TGTGCCAGTAGCATATATAGTGATTTTAACCAGCCCCAGCATTTT.

This clonotype has more than one count but fewer than ten. The rearrangement links TRBV5-1 to TRBJ1-4; D not resolved. The length of the CDR3 is 16 residues. Trimming pared 1 base from V and 3 bases from J, leaving 13 bases between. The germline gives CDR1 SGHRS, CDR2 YFSETQ. The CDR3 DNA sequence: TGCGCCAGCAGCTTGACACCCCGGACGGCTAATGAAAAACTGTTTTTT. This codes for CASSLTPRTANEKLFF.

This clonotype was observed at least ten times. The chain carries TRBV7-2 and TRBJ2-7, with D unclear. This CDR3 is built from 13 residues. The germline CDR1 and CDR2 sequences are SGHTA and FQGNSA. V dropped 1 base and J dropped 6 bases, with 10 bases sitting between them. The CDR3 is CASSLVVGLEQYF. The CDR3 region has the DNA TGTGCCAGCAGCTTAGTGGTAGGCCTCGAGCAGTACTTC.

Here the CDR3 reads CASSLRRVATGELFF. CDR3 nucleotides: TGTGCCAGCAGCTTACGTAGGGTTGCCACCGGGGAGCTGTTTTTT. V gene TRBV11-2 combines with J gene TRBJ2-2; D gene ambiguous. CDR3 length equals 15 residues. V was pared by 2 bases and J by 4 bases, with 11 bases between. Per the germline V gene, CDR1 is SGHAT and CDR2 is FQNNGV.

The chain has TRBV28 and TRBJ2-7; a possible D gene is TRBD1 (5 bases). The CDR3 has 13 residues. Germline V gene data show CDR1 as MDHEN and CDR2 as SYDVKM. Deletions cut 5 bases from V and 6 bases from J, with 14 bases between. This chain's CDR3 is CASSQCPGCEQYV. The CDR3 bases are TGTGCCAGCAGTCAGTGTCCAGGGTGCGAGCAGTACGTC.

The chain is built from TRBV10-3 and TRBJ2-7; D not certain. CDR1 is ENHRY and CDR2 is SYGVKD in the germline V gene. Trimming stripped 4 bases from V and 4 bases from J, with 11 bases between. The CDR3 covers 13 residues. CDR3 in DNA: TGTGCCATCAGTGGTGGGGTCAGGTACGAGCAGTACGTC. Its translation: CAISGGVRYEQYV.